This paragraph covers one TCR beta chain sequence. What it binds is not known. The sample comes from a study of OX40 agonist ivuxolimab in advanced cancers. Study as a whole: Given to patients was ivuxolimab, an agonistic anti-OX40 (CD134) antibody. Study results and limitations: In CD8+ T cells, expanded clones were on average more numerous than in CD4+. Normalized expansion of T-cell clones was also low for some nonresponders. Still undetermined is the antigen specificity of the expanded peripheral T cells.

The CDR3 runs to 18 residues. The protocol was immunoSEQ multiplex PCR, while the TCRdb copy is restricted to in-frame clones and leaves out a portion. Of 60,000 to 100,000 clones in the sample, 80% to 95% were seen once. V gene TRBV12-1 combines with J gene TRBJ2-3; the table calls TRBD2, which could not be checked here. TRBV12-1 is noted as a pseudogene. The clonotype was recovered from an adult with an advanced solid tumor such as melanoma, head and neck, liver or kidney cancer. The sample here was CD4+ or CD8+ T cells sorted from blood, taken in a trial of the OX40 agonist ivuxolimab. CDR3 loop: CASSPVRGSRPSTDTQYF. The CDR3 nucleotides read TGTGCCAGCAGCCCGGTGCGGGGGAGTAGGCCTAGCACAGATACGCAGTATTTT.